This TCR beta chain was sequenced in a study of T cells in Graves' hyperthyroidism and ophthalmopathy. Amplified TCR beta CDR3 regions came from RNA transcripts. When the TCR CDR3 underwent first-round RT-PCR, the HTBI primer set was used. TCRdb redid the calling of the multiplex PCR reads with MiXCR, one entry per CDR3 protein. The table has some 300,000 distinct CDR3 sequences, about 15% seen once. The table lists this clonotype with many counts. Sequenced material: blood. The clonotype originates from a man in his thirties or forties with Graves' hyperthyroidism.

The CDR3 spells CASSVELYYNEQFF. CDR3 DNA sequence: TGTGCCAGCAGTGTTGAGCTATACTACAATGAGCAGTTCTTC. The rearrangement uses TRBV7-9 and TRBJ2-1; D not certain. CDR1 and CDR2 from the germline V gene are SEHNR and FQNEAQ (reference sequence). CDR3 length: 14 residues. V lost 6 bases, J lost 3 bases, and 12 bases lay in between.